One and the same sample provided the 19 T cell receptor beta chains below, sequenced in a study of beta chain features in type 1 diabetes. Reverse transcription of all isolated RNA meant that expressed TCRB transcripts were sequenced. Here immunoSEQ multiplex PCR was the method, and the copy in TCRdb shows in-frame clones only, minus some. The table shows roughly 290,000 clones, with over 14% occurring only once. Findings and caveats of the study: For Type 1 diabetes patients, all four CD4+ subsets carried TCRB CDR3s that were moderately but significantly shorter.

These TCRs are of unknown antigen specificity. Sequencing used naive CD4+ T cells from blood. The source is a man aged 18-30 years with type 1 diabetes.

The gene calls are TRBV4-1 and TRBJ2-2; D uncertain. The CDR3 is 15 residues long. The ends were cut back, 2 bases at V and 0 bases at J, with 7 bases in the middle. Per the germline V gene, CDR1 is MGHRA and CDR2 is YSYEKL. CDR3 in DNA: TGCGCCAGCAGCCAACGTGTGTCGAACACCGGGGAGCTGTTTTTT. This sequence encodes CASSQRVSNTGELFF.

The rearrangement joins TRBV2 to TRBJ2-7, with D maybe TRBD2 (7 bases). This CDR3 region has 14 residues. Per germline, CDR1 SNHLY and CDR2 FYNNEI. Trimming shortened V by 6 bases and J by 0 bases, and 12 bases separated the two germline ends. The CDR3 coding sequence is TGTGCCAGCAGGAGGGGGGGCGTCTCCTACGAGCAGTACTTC. Translating gives CASRRGGVSYEQYF.

This clone has just a few counts. This chain links TRBV28 with TRBJ2-3, with D possibly matching TRBD2 (6 bases). V was pared by 3 bases and J by 5 bases, with 15 bases between. The germline V gene has CDR1 MDHEN and CDR2 SYDVKM. The CDR3 length is 15 residues. The CDR3 reads CASSFVSGVKDTQYF. In DNA, the CDR3 is TGTGCCAGCAGTTTCGTCTCGGGAGTTAAAGATACGCAGTATTTT.

This clone was observed a few times. V is TRBV28 and J is TRBJ2-7; the D gene is possibly TRBD1 (5 bases). V was trimmed by 3 bases and J by 2 bases, leaving 11 bases between them. There are 14 residues in the CDR3. Germline V gene data show CDR1 as MDHEN and CDR2 as SYDVKM. The CDR3 DNA is TGTGCCAGCAGTTTGTCCGCAGGGACCTACGAGCAGTACTTC. Residues: CASSLSAGTYEQYF.

The chain employs TRBV7-2 and TRBJ2-3; no reliable D call. The germline V gene has CDR1 SGHTA and CDR2 FQGNSA. Trimming stripped 6 bases from V and 0 bases from J, with 10 bases between. This CDR3 region has 14 residues. The CDR3 loop is CASSPDSSTDTQYF. CDR3 DNA sequence: TGTGCCAGCAGTCCCGACTCTAGCACAGATACGCAGTATTTT.

The genes are TRBV9 and TRBJ1-2; maybe TRBD1 (6 bases). This CDR3 spans 12 amino acids. CDR1 and CDR2 from the germline V gene are SGDLS and YYNGEE. V was shortened by 3 bases and J by 8 bases, with 11 bases between the two germline ends. In DNA form, the CDR3 reads TGTGCCAGCAGCGGGGGGGGGCCAGGCTACACCTTC. Its protein product is CASSGGGPGYTF.

In its sample, this clone was seen a few times. Distinct nucleotide sequences in the sample also encode this CDR3. The V and J genes are TRBV29-1 and TRBJ1-2, with TRBD1 as a possible D gene (6 bases). Trimming shortened V by 4 bases and J by 2 bases, and 8 bases separated the two germline ends. The CDR3 covers 12 residues. CDR1 is SQVTM, CDR2 ANQGSEA, per germline. The CDR3 reads CSVADRNYGYTF. Here the CDR3 DNA reads TGCAGCGTTGCGGACAGAAACTATGGCTACACCTTC.

This clone was counted between two and nine times. This rearrangement joins TRBV9 to TRBJ2-3; TRBD2 aligns across 8 bases. The ends lost 3 bases at V and 4 bases at J; junction bases unmatched: 4. The germline V gene encodes CDR1 SGDLS and CDR2 YYNGEE. There are 14 residues in the CDR3. CDR3 sequence (DNA): TGTGCCAGCAGCGGGAGGACTAGCCCAGATACGCAGTATTTT. It codes for CASSGRTSPDTQYF.

This clone came up a few times. J is TRBJ2-5 and V is TRBV5-4; 7 positions agree with TRBD2. The DNA matches TRBJ2-7 better at its end, which makes the J call doubtful. The CDR3 runs 12 residues. The germline V gene encodes CDR1 SGHNT and CDR2 YYREEE (reference sequence). CDR3 in DNA: TGTGCCAGCAGCAAGGGACTATCCGAGCAGTACTTC. Protein: CASSKGLSEQYF.

This chain links TRBV30 with TRBJ2-7; TRBD2 might be the D (6 bases). The ends were cut back, 0 bases at V and 3 bases at J, with 15 bases in the middle. The CDR3 has 15 amino acids. Germline V gene lookup returns CDR1 GTSNPN and CDR2 SVGIG (reference sequence). In DNA, the CDR3 is TGTGCCTGGAGTGTACTTCGGCGGGGAAACTACGAGCAGTACTTC. Translation gives CAWSVLRRGNYEQYF.

The chain couples TRBV5-1 to TRBJ2-7; D possibly corresponds to TRBD2 (5 bases). This CDR3 region has 15 residues. The germline V gene has CDR1 SGHRS and CDR2 YFSETQ. V gave up 4 bases and J gave up 4 bases, with 18 bases separating them. In DNA, the CDR3 is TGCGCCAGCAGCCCGCGTTTCGGCGGGCTTTACGAGCAGTACTTC. As protein: CASSPRFGGLYEQYF.

The chain's CDR3 is CASSWGSSTYNEQFF. The DNA for the CDR3 is TGTGCCAGCAGCTGGGGCTCGTCGACCTACAATGAGCAGTTCTTC. The chain combines TRBV5-4 with TRBJ2-1, with a possible D match to TRBD1 (5 bases). Germline lookup yields CDR1 SGHNT and CDR2 YYREEE (reference sequence). This CDR3 is 15 amino acids long. Between the trimmed V and J ends, which lost 3 bases and 2 bases, there was a span of 12 bases.

This clone was picked up a small number of times. V is TRBV28 and J is TRBJ2-1; D gene uncertain. The CDR3 covers 12 residues. The germline V and J ends were trimmed by 6 bases and 2 bases, with 5 bases remaining between them. Germline V gene sequence: CDR1 MDHEN, CDR2 SYDVKM. In DNA, the CDR3 is TGTGCCAGCAGGGCGGCCTACAATGAGCAGTTCTTC. This encodes CASRAAYNEQFF.

This clone was seen a handful of times. J is TRBJ2-5 and V is TRBV25-1; D gene unclear. The last part of the DNA fits TRBJ2-7 better; the J call may be wrong. Per the germline V gene, CDR1 is MGHDK and CDR2 is SYGVNS. This CDR3 is built from 11 residues. The CDR3 region is CASSGGYEQYF. CDR3 coding DNA: TGTGCCAGCAGTGGAGGATACGAGCAGTACTTC.

The V call is TRBV30, the J call TRBJ1-2; 7 positions match TRBD1. This CDR3 is built from 13 residues. Looked up from germline, CDR1 is GTSNPN and CDR2 is SVGIG (reference sequence). V shed 5 bases, J shed 4 bases, and the junction held 7 bases outside the gene matches. The CDR3 DNA sequence: TGTGCCTGGTCCACAGGGGCAATCTATGGCTACACCTTC. It translates to CAWSTGAIYGYTF. Variable domain in full (rest from reference TRBV30 and TRBJ1-2): SQTIHQWPATLVQPVGSPLSLECTVEGTSNPNLYWYRQAAGRGLQLLFYSVGIGQISSEVPQNLSASRPQDRQFILSSKKLLLSDSGFYLCAWSTGAIYGYTFGSGTRLTVV.

The rearrangement links TRBV5-1 to TRBJ2-1; 11 nucleotides agree with TRBD2. The germline gives CDR1 SGHRS, CDR2 YFSETQ. V was pared by 0 bases and J by 2 bases, with 1 base of the junction left unmatched. The CDR3 extends over 16 amino acids. The chain's CDR3 is CASSLDSGGAYNEQFF. CDR3 nucleotides: TGCGCCAGCAGCTTGGATAGCGGGGGGGCCTACAATGAGCAGTTCTTC.

This clone showed up just a few times. The V call is TRBV19, the J call TRBJ2-5, with 8 nucleotides matching TRBD1. CDR3 size: 16 residues. Trimming took 5 bases from V and 5 from J; bases not matched to a gene: 13. The V gene's germline CDR1 is LNHDA and CDR2 SQIVND (reference sequence). The CDR3 loop is CASSPRRTGKKETQYF. The CDR3 coding sequence is TGTGCCAGTAGTCCCCGCCGGACAGGGAAGAAGGAGACCCAGTACTTC.

V and J are TRBV7-9 and TRBJ2-1; TRBD2 matches at 11 bases. CDR3 length equals 16 residues. The V and J ends lost 5 bases and 3 bases, in that order; junction bases with no gene match: 6. Germline-derived CDR1 and CDR2 are SEHNR and FQNEAQ (reference sequence). The DNA of the CDR3 is TGTGCCAGCAGCCAGACCGGGACTAGCGGCTACAATGAGCAGTTCTTC. Translated, it gives CASSQTGTSGYNEQFF. Based on the CDR3 plus reference TRBV7-9 and TRBJ2-1, the full variable domain is DTGVSQNPRHKITKRGQNVTFRCDPISEHNRLYWYRQTLGQGPEFLTYFQNEAQLEKSRLLSDRFSAERPKGSFSTLEIQRTEQGDSAMYLCASSQTGTSGYNEQFFGPGTRLTVL.

This clone was observed a handful of times. V gene TRBV6-5 combines with J gene TRBJ2-5; D perhaps matches TRBD1 (5 bases). Germline-derived CDR1 and CDR2 are MNHEY and SVGAGI. The length of the CDR3 is 13 residues. Trimming cost V 5 bases and J 5 bases, with 12 bases left between them. The CDR3 DNA is TGTGCCAGCAGTGGGGCCGAGGCGGAGACCCAGTACTTC. This gives the protein CASSGAEAETQYF.